The clone carrying this T cell receptor beta chain was counted only a few times. As yet, its antigen is unknown. Sorting based on CD45RO/CCR7/CD25/CD127/CD95/CD27 separated CD4+ naive, central memory, regulatory and stem cell-like memory cells. The data were obtained in a study of beta chain features in type 1 diabetes. For the study at large: Summed over all samples, the examined sorted cells came to roughly 110 million. Study outcomes and limitations: Compared with healthy donors, patients appeared to share more similar naive, central memory and regulatory TCRB repertoires. Moderate but significant shortening of TCRB CDR3s was recorded in all four CD4+ subsets from Type 1 diabetes patients.

Between the trimmed V and J ends, which lost 4 bases and 1 base, there was a span of 7 bases. Germline lookup yields CDR1 PRHDT and CDR2 FYEKMQ (reference sequence). The CDR3 has 13 residues. As every portion of the isolated RNA was reverse transcribed, the sequencing read expressed TCRB transcripts. The data were produced by immunoSEQ multiplex PCR, yet TCRdb's version contains in-frame clones alone and is incomplete. Of about 700,000 clones in the sample, around an eighth were seen once. This clonotype was sampled from a man between 18 and 29 years old with type 1 diabetes. The chain combines TRBV13 with TRBJ1-1; D uncertain. Sequencing was carried out using naive CD4+ T cells from blood. In DNA form, the CDR3 reads TGTGCCAGCAGCTCTATCCCGAACACTGAAGCTTTCTTT. Translated, it gives CASSSIPNTEAFF.